Below, 3 T cell receptor beta chains from the same sample are listed, as sequenced in a study of CD8 T cells in ankylosing spondylitis. Study-wide findings and caveats: Roughly eight highly homologous variants made up a TCR beta motif, and this motif appeared characteristic of ankylosing spondylitis blood.

One entry per CDR3 protein results from TCRdb running MiXCR on the 5' RACE reads. In the table there are about 500,000 distinct CDR3 sequences, more than 9.5% of which are singletons. These receptors lack a known antigen. Sequencing used blood, either unsorted or a sorted T cell fraction (not recorded which). Receptor source: a male donor with ankylosing spondylitis.

Note on this clonotype: The germline gene is not matched at one end of the junction; a read error may be the cause. The V gene is TRBV7-9, the J gene TRBJ1-3; tentative D call: TRBD1 (5 bases). Germline lookup yields CDR1 SEHNR and CDR2 FQNEAQ (reference sequence). The CDR3 has 13 residues. The CDR3 region is CAVGQSSRNTIYF. The DNA of the CDR3 is TGTGCCGTTGGACAAAGCTCTAGAAACACCATATATTTT.

In its sample, this clonotype was seen many times. The rearrangement links TRBV7-9 to TRBJ2-3; no firm D call. The V end lost 3 bases, the J end lost 6 bases, and 10 bases lay between the germline ends. The germline CDR1 and CDR2 sequences are SEHNR and FQNEAQ (reference sequence). The CDR3 has 13 amino acids. CDR3 sequence (DNA): TGTGCCAGCAGCTTTCCGTCGGCCGATACGCAGTATTTT. The encoded protein is CASSFPSADTQYF.

This chain joins TRBV27 and TRBJ1-3, with 7 bases lining up with TRBD1. The CDR3 runs 15 residues. V was clipped by 6 bases and J by 0 bases; unmatched bases: 5. Germline V lookup: CDR1 MNHEY, CDR2 SMNVEV (reference sequence). The CDR3 reads CASRLGDSSGNTIYF. The DNA of the CDR3 is TGTGCCAGCAGATTGGGGGACAGCTCTGGAAACACCATATATTTT.